This T cell receptor beta chain appears in the sequencing data of a study of cytomegalovirus exposure and HLA in healthy donors. On the study more broadly: A later analysis reported the same platform for the 100 to 150 validation repertoires and the roughly 670 first-cohort repertoires. Findings of the study overall: In vitro, three CMV-associated chains proved specific for CMV antigens. The investigators catalogued some 150 TCR beta chains as cytomegalovirus-associated.

As for this clone: What it recognizes is unknown.

Separate from the roughly 670-subject first cohort, the roughly 120-subject validation cohort was the one that the donors belonged to. This CDR3 has 15 amino acids. V gave up 2 bases and J gave up 4 bases, with 14 bases separating them. The germline V gene has CDR1 MNHNS and CDR2 SASEGT. TCRdb keeps only in-frame clones here, not all; method: immunoSEQ multiplex PCR. The repertoire holds 130,000 or so clones, with 89% as singletons. The gene calls are TRBV6-1 and TRBJ1-2, with D possibly matching TRBD1 (5 bases). The sample was PBMCs. The origin of this receptor is a young man in good health and CMV-seronegative. CDR3 sequence: CASSEWGGPSYGYTF. CDR3 bases: TGTGCCAGCAGTGAATGGGGCGGACCCAGCTATGGCTACACCTTC.